This T cell receptor (beta chain) was recovered during a study of cytomegalovirus exposure and HLA in healthy donors. The study, taken as a whole, reports: Both high specificity and high sensitivity reportedly marked the classifier's diagnosis of cytomegalovirus status. According to a subsequent analysis, TCR clusters from the first cohort were inclined to appear together in the 100 to 150 validation repertoires.

In regard to this clone: Antigen: not known.

This table comes from immunoSEQ multiplex PCR, and its TCRdb copy is limited to in-frame clones, with some not included. The top ten clones hold less than 2% of a sample with some 130,000 clones, 94% of them seen once. The CDR3 length is 17 residues. Per germline, CDR1 PRHDT and CDR2 FYEKMQ (reference sequence). Deletions cut 4 bases from V and 0 bases from J, with 16 bases between. The chain combines TRBV13 with TRBJ1-5; possible D gene TRBD1, 6 bases. This TCR derives from a man aged 18 to 29 in good health and CMV-seropositive. The sample comprised PBMCs. The CDR3 coding sequence is TGTGCCAGCAGCTCACCGGGACACCGATATAGCAATCAGCCCCAGCATTTT. The encoded protein is CASSSPGHRYSNQPQHF.